Described below is a single T cell receptor beta chain sequence and its context. Per the authors' pipeline: Reference gene primer amplification gave nucleated cell count estimates. Clones were sequenced by immunoSEQ multiplex PCR, and TCRdb holds only the in-frame ones, with some missing. V and J calls plus clone size are reproduced from that table; the DNA served to infer D and trimming. The repertoire holds hundreds of thousands of clones, with around four fifths as singletons. This sample was included in a study of blood T cell repertoires in COVID-19. Study context: The study drew acute and convalescent COVID-19 samples from the United States, Italy and Spain. T cells, B-cell-depleted T cells, or PBMCs supplied cDNA or gDNA.

The length of the CDR3 is 15 residues. J was trimmed by 0 bases and V by 3 bases; bases with no gene match: 1. CDR1 MNHNS and CDR2 SASEGT come from the germline V gene. The chain joins TRBV6-1 to TRBJ2-3; 9 nucleotides match TRBD1. Sequenced: peripheral blood. The clonotype originates from a woman aged 45-60 years with active or convalescent COVID-19. The CDR3 is CASSEDRGSTDTQYF. The DNA for the CDR3 is TGTGCCAGCAGTGAGGACAGGGGAAGCACAGATACGCAGTATTTT.